This entry concerns a single T cell receptor (beta chain). Antigen unknown. TCR beta cDNA libraries included unique molecular identifiers. cDNA molecules numbering 400,000 to 550,000 came from about 1 to 10 million T cells. MiXCR was run by TCRdb on the PCR reads, yielding one entry per CDR3 protein. The table has roughly 730,000 distinct CDR3 sequences, 25% to 30% seen once; the top ten hold around 0.56%. Germline CDR1 is DFQATT and CDR2 is SNEGSKA (reference sequence). The length of the CDR3 is 13 residues. Trimming pared 5 bases from V and 7 bases from J, leaving 15 bases between. The record originates from a study of post-analysis software for immune sequencing data. Overall study findings and caveats: Multiple sclerosis was associated with a significant reduction in normalized Chao1 diversity relative to controls. Patients had higher frequencies than controls of roughly five TRBV segments, including TRBV5-6, TRBV5-1 and TRBV20-1.

The clonotype originates from a girl aged 5-17 years with multiple sclerosis. V gene TRBV20-1 combines with J gene TRBJ2-1; D perhaps matches TRBD1 (6 bases). Sample: blood. The CDR3 DNA is TGCAGTGCTCAAGGGGGTAGGAGGAATGAGCAGTTCTTC. This encodes CSAQGGRRNEQFF.